Presented here are 10 T cell receptor beta chains from one specimen sequenced in a study of CD8+ T cells in alopecia areata. It was cDNA, reverse transcribed from extracted RNA, that served as the sequencing template. Generated by immunoSEQ multiplex PCR, the TCRdb table keeps only in-frame clones and is missing some. The profile shows under 300,000 clones, around three fifths of them singletons. The treatment denotes: oral pan-JAK inhibitor, 5-10 mg twice daily. Source: CD4+ T cells sorted from blood, taken at roughly week 52, from a patient treated with tofacitinib. The receptors shown here come from a human donor with alopecia areata.

This clone has a handful of counts. The J gene is TRBJ2-7, the V gene TRBV5-4, with D tentatively TRBD2 (6 bases). Germline V gene sequence: CDR1 SGHNT, CDR2 YYREEE (reference sequence). With 2 bases removed from V and 5 bases from J, the gap between germline ends came to 14 bases. The CDR3 contains 14 residues. The CDR3 DNA reads TGTGCCAGCAGCTTAGCACGGGGGAAGGACGAGCAGTACTTC. Amino acids: CASSLARGKDEQYF.

The J gene is TRBJ1-5, the V gene TRBV30; the D gene is possibly TRBD1 (6 bases). The CDR3 is 13 residues long. Germline-derived CDR1 and CDR2 are GTSNPN and SVGIG (reference sequence). Trimming took 7 bases from V and 3 from J, leaving 13 bases between them. CDR3 protein: CAYKDRLNQPQHF. The CDR3 nucleotides read TGTGCCTACAAAGACAGGCTCAATCAGCCCCAGCATTTT.

This clone appeared a few times. The chain couples TRBV29-1 to TRBJ2-1, with D possibly matching TRBD1 (5 bases). V lost 7 bases to trimming and J lost 6 bases, with 10 bases between them. The CDR3 is 11 residues long. The germline V gene encodes CDR1 SQVTM and CDR2 ANQGSEA. For the CDR3, the DNA is TGCAGCGCCCTGACAGCCAATGAGCAGTTCTTC. This codes for CSALTANEQFF.

The genes are TRBV4-3 and TRBJ1-1, with 8 bases lining up with TRBD1. Germline V gene sequence: CDR1 LGHNA, CDR2 YSLEER. The junction had 12 bases not matched to a gene; V was cut back by 4 bases and J by 5 bases. The CDR3 contains 16 residues. CDR3 residues: CASSRDPGQGGTEAFF. The CDR3, as DNA: TGCGCCAGCAGCCGGGACCCCGGACAGGGAGGGACTGAAGCTTTCTTT.

The chain couples TRBV5-6 to TRBJ2-7, with 7 bases lining up with TRBD1. The germline V gene has CDR1 SGHDT and CDR2 YYEEEE. With 4 bases clipped from V and 6 bases from J, the junction kept 7 bases outside the gene matches. The CDR3 is 13 residues long. The CDR3 protein is CASSQQGLVEQYF. In DNA, the CDR3 is TGTGCCAGCAGCCAACAGGGGCTAGTCGAGCAGTACTTC.

This clone was seen a handful of times. This sequence joins TRBV4-1 and TRBJ2-7; 7 bases agree with TRBD1. This CDR3 contains 13 residues. J gave up 3 bases and V 2 bases, and 1 base lay outside the gene matches. CDR1 and CDR2 from the germline V gene are MGHRA and YSYEKL. CDR3 nucleotide sequence: TGCGCCAGCAGCCAACGGACAGGCTACGAGCAGTACTTC. As protein: CASSQRTGYEQYF.

This clone was seen a few times. The genes are TRBV6-5 and TRBJ1-1, with D uncertain. Germline lookup yields CDR1 MNHEY and CDR2 SVGAGI. The CDR3 length is 16 residues. Trimming shortened V by 0 bases and J by 4 bases, and 15 bases separated the two germline ends. The CDR3 region has the DNA TGTGCCAGCAGTTACTCGGACGTACCTTTGGTCACTGAAGCTTTCTTT. Translating it yields CASSYSDVPLVTEAFF.

This clone was observed a handful of times. The genes are TRBV4-1 and TRBJ1-1; TRBD1 is a possible D gene (5 bases). V lost 1 base to trimming and J lost 2 bases, with 20 bases between them. Per the germline V gene, CDR1 is MGHRA and CDR2 is YSYEKL. The CDR3 has 18 residues. The CDR3 is CASSQAGIGGIRNTEAFF. Written as DNA, the CDR3 is TGCGCCAGCAGCCAAGCGGGGATCGGGGGGATAAGAAACACTGAAGCTTTCTTT.

This chain uses TRBV19 with TRBJ1-1; TRBD1 matches 8 bases. CDR3 length: 13 residues. The trim removed 6 bases at V and 0 bases at J, leaving 0 bases unmatched. CDR1 is LNHDA and CDR2 is SQIVND in the germline V gene (reference sequence). DNA of the CDR3: TGTGCCAGTAGGGACAGGGTGAACACTGAAGCTTTCTTT. This encodes CASRDRVNTEAFF. Together with reference TRBV19 and TRBJ1-1, the CDR3 gives the full variable domain: DGGITQSPKYLFRKEGQNVTLSCEQNLNHDAMYWYRQDPGQGLRLIYYSQIVNDFQKGDIAEGYSVSREKKESFPLTVTSAQKNPTAFYLCASRDRVNTEAFFGQGTRLTVV.

This chain links TRBV29-1 with TRBJ1-5, with a tentative D call TRBD1 (5 bases). Germline-derived CDR1 and CDR2 are SQVTM and ANQGSEA. This CDR3 is built from 14 residues. The V end was cut by 4 bases, the J end by 1 base, with 11 bases between. DNA of the CDR3: TGCAGCGTTGTTGACAGACAAAGCAATCAGCCCCAGCATTTT. This translates into CSVVDRQSNQPQHF.